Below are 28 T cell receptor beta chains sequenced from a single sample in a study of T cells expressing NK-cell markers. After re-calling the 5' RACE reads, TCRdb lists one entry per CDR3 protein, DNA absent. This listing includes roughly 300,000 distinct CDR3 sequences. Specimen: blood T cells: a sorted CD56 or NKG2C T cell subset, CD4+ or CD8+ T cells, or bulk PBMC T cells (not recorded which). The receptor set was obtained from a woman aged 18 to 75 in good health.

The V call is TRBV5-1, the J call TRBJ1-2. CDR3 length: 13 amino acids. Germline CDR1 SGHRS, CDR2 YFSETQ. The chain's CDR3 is CASSLVYQEGYTF.

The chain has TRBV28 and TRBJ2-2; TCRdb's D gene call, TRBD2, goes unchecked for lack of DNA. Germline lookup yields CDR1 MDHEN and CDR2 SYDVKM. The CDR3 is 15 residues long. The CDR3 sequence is CASSFGRLGTGELFF.

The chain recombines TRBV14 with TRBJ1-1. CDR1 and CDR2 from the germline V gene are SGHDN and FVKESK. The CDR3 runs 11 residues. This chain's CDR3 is CASRSYTEAFF.

CDR3 in amino acids: CASSFGGTGEFEQFF. The gene calls are TRBV6-2 or TRBV6-3 and TRBJ2-1; TCRdb returns TRBD1, unconfirmable since there is no DNA. CDR1 and CDR2 from the germline V gene are MNHEY and SVGEGT. This CDR3 has 15 residues.

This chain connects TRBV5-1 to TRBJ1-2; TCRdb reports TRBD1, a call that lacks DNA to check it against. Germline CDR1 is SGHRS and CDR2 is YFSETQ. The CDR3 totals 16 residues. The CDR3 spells CASSLMPGGSNYGYTF.

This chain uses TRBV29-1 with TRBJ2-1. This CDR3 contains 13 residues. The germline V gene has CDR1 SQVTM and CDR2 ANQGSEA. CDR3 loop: CSVEVWRDNEQFF.

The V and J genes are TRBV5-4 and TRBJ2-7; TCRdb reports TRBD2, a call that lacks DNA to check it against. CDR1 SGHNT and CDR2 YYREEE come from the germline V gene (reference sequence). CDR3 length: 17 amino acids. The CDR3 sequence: CASSGGLAGGRAYEQYF.

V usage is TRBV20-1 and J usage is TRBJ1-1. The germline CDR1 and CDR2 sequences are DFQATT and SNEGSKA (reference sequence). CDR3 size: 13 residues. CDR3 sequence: CSARAGVNTEAFF.

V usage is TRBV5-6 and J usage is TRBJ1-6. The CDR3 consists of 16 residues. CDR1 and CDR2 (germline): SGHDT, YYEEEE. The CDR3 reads CASSPRGFTVNSPLHF.

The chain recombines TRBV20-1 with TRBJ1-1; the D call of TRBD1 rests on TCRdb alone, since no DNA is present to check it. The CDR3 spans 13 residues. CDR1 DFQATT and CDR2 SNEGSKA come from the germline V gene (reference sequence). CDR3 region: CSAYLSGGSEAFF.

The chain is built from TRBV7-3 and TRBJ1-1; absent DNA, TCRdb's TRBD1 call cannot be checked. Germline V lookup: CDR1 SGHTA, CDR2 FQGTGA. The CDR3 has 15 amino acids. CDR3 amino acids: CASSLIGGLNTEAFF.

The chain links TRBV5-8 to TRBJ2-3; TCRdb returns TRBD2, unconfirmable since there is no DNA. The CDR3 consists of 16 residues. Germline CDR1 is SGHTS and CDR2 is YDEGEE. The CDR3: CASSRGVWEATDTQYF.

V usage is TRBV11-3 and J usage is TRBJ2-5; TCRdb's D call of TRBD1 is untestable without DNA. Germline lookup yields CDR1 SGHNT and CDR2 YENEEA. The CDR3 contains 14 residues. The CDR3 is CASSLRQRGETQYF.

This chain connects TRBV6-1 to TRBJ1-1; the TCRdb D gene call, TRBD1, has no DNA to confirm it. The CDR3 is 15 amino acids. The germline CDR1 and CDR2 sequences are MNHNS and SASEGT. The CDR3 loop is CASRKQVVDGTEAFF.

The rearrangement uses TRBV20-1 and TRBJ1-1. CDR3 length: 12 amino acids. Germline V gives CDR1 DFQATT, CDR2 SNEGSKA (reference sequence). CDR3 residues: CSATQRNTEAFF.

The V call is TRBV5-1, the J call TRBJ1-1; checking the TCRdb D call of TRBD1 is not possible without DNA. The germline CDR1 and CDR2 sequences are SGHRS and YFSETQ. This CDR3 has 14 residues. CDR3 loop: CASSLDTGNTEAFF.

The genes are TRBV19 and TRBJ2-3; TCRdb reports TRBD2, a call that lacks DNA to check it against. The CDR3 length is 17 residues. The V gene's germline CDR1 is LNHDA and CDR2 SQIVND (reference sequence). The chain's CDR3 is CASSLATTSGDRYTQYF.

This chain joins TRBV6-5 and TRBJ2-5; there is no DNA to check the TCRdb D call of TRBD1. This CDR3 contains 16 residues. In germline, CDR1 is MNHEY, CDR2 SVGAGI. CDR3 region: CASSYSGQGPQETQYF.

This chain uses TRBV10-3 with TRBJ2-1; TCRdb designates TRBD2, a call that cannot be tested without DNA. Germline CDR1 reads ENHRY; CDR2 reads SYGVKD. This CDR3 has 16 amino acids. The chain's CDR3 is CAISDPPRAIYNEQFF.

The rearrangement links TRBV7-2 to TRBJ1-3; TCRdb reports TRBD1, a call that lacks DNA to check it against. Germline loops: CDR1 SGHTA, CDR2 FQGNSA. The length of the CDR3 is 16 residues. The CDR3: CASSDPGQGARNTIYF.

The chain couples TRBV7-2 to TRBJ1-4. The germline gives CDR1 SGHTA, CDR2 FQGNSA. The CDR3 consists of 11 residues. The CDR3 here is CASSSSSELFF.

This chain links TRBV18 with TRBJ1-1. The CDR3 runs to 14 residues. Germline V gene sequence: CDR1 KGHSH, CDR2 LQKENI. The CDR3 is CASSPAGTNTEAFF.

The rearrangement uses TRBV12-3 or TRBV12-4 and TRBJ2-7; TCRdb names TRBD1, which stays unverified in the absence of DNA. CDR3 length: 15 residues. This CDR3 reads CASSLVGQVSYEQYF.

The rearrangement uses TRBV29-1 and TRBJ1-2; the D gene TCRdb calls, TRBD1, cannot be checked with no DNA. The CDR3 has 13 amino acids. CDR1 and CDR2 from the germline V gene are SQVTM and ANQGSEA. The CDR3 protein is CSVRGQRPYGYTF.

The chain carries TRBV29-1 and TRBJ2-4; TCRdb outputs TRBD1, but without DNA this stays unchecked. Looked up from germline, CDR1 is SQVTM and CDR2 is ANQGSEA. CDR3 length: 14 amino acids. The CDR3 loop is CSAGGGAGQNIQYF. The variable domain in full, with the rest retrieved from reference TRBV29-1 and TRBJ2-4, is SAVISQKPSRDICQRGTSLTIQCQVDSQVTMMFWYRQQPGQSLTLIATANQGSEATYESGFVIDKFPISRPNLTFSTLTVSNMSPEDSSIYLCSAGGGAGQNIQYFGAGTRLSVL.

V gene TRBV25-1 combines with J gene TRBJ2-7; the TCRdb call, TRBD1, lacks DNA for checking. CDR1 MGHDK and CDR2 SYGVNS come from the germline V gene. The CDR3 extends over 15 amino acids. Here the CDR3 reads CASSGPGQHSYEQYF.

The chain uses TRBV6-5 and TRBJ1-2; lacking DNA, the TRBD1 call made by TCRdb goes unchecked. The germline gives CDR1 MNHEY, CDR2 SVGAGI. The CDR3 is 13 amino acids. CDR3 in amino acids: CASSYTARDGYTF.

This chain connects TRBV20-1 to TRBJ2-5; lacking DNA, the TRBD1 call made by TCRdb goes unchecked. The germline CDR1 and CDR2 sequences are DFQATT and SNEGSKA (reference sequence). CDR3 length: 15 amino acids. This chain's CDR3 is CSARGTGQLRETQYF.